This T cell receptor beta chain was sequenced for a study of cytomegalovirus exposure and HLA in healthy donors. CDR3 length: 14 residues. Trimming pared 5 bases from V and 9 bases from J, leaving 17 bases between. The germline V gene encodes CDR1 MDHEN and CDR2 SYDVKM. This clone is a singleton in its sample. The antigen remains unidentified. Study-level results: A later analysis appeared to link common viral pathogens to several of the most significant clusters. Reported results showed that the classifier diagnosed cytomegalovirus status with high specificity and sensitivity. Per a prior analysis, the majority of TCR beta V segments were productive roughly 90% or roughly 30% of the time. It was 150 or so TCR beta chains that were listed as cytomegalovirus-associated.

With 60 Vbeta and 13 Jbeta primers, the PCR was carried out. Profiled with immunoSEQ multiplex PCR; TCRdb holds only in-frame clones, not every one. The repertoire has 100,000 or so clones, about 63% of them found once; the top ten carry about 5.9%. The V gene is TRBV28, the J gene TRBJ1-5, with D perhaps matching TRBD1 (5 bases). The origin of this receptor is a woman in her 30s in good health and CMV-seronegative. What was sequenced was PBMCs. CDR3 loop: CASSPGGYDRPQHF. The CDR3 DNA is TGTGCCAGCAGTCCCGGGGGTTACGATCGGCCCCAGCATTTT.